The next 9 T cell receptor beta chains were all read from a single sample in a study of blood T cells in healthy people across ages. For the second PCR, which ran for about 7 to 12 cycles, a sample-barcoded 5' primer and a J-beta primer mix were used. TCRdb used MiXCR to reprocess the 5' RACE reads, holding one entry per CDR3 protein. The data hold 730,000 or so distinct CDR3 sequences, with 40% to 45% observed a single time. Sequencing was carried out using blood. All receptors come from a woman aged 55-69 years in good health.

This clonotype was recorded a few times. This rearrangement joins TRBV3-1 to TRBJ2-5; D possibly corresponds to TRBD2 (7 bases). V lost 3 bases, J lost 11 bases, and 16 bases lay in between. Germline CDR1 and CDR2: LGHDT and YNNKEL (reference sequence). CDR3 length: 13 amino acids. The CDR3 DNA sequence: TGTGCCAGCAGCCAGTTTGGGGGGGCCCAGCAGTACTTC. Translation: CASSQFGGAQQYF.

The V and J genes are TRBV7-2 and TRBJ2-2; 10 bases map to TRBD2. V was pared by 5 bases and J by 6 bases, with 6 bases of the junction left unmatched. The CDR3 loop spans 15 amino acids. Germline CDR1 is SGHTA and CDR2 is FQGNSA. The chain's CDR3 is CASSPALAGAGELFF. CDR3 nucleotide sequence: TGTGCCAGCAGCCCAGCTCTAGCGGGAGCCGGGGAGCTGTTTTTT.

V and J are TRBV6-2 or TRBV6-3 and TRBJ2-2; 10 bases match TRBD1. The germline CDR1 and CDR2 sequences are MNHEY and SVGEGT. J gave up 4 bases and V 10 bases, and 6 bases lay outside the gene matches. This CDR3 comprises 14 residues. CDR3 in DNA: TGTGCCACCTCCGGGACAGGGGTCACCGGGGAGCTGTTTTTT. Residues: CATSGTGVTGELFF.

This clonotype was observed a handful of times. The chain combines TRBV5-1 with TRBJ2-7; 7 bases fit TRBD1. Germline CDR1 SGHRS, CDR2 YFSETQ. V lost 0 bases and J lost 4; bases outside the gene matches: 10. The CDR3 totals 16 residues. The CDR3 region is CASSLASGTDLYEQYF. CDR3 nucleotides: TGCGCCAGCAGCTTGGCTTCCGGGACAGACCTATACGAGCAGTACTTC. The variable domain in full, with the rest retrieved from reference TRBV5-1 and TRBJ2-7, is KAGVTQTPRYLIKTRGQQVTLSCSPISGHRSVSWYQQTPGQGLQFLFEYFSETQRNKGNFPGRFSGRQFSNSRSEMNVSTLELGDSALYLCASSLASGTDLYEQYFGPGTRLTVT.

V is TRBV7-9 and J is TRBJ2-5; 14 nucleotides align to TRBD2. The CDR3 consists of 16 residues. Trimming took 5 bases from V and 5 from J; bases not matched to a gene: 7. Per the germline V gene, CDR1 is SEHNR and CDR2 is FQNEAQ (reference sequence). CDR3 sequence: CASSRTSGGSKETQYF. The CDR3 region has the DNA TGTGCCAGCAGCCGGACTAGCGGGGGGTCAAAGGAGACCCAGTACTTC.

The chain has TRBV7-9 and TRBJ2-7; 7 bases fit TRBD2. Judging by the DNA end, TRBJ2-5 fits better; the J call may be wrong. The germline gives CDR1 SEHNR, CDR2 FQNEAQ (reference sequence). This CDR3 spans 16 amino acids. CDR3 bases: TGTGCCAGCAGCTTAGCGGGGAGGGAGCGTCAAGAGACCCAGTACTTC. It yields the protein CASSLAGRERQETQYF.

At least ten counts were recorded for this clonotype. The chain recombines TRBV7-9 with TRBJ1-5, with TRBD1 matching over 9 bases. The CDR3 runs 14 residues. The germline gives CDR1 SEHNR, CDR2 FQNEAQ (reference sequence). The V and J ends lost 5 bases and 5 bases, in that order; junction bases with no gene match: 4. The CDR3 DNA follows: TGTGCCAGCAGCCCCGGGACAGGGTATCAGCCCCAGCATTTT. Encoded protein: CASSPGTGYQPQHF.

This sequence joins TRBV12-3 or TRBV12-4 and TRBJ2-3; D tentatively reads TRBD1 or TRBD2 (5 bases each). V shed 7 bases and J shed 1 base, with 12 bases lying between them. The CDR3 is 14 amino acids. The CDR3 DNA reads TGTGCCAGCACCCCCGGGGCAGGCACAGATACGCAGTATTTT. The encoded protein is CASTPGAGTDTQYF.

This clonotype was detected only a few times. The CDR3, as DNA: TGTGCCAGCAGCCCGAGCGGGAGGAGGTACAATGAGCAGTTCTTC. This sequence encodes CASSPSGRRYNEQFF. The chain has TRBV9 and TRBJ2-1, with 9 bases identical to TRBD2. CDR3 length: 15 residues. The J segment lost 4 bases and the V segment lost 4 bases, leaving 6 bases of the junction unmatched. Germline V lookup: CDR1 SGDLS, CDR2 YYNGEE.